The sequence of this TCR beta chain was determined in a study of T cell clones after liver transplantation. At the level of the study: In this trial, immunosuppression withdrawal was attempted within 2 years of liver transplant.

Libraries were prepared by immunoSEQ multiplex PCR; TCRdb keeps only in-frame clonotypes and omits some of them. The sample yields about 75,000 clones, 84% seen once. Germline V lookup: CDR1 MDHEN, CDR2 SYDVKM. J gave up 4 bases and V 3 bases, and 7 bases lay outside the gene matches. This CDR3 spans 15 amino acids. Material: CD4+ T cells from blood, obtained 48 months after liver transplant. The chain carries TRBV28 and TRBJ1-1; 8 nucleotides match TRBD1. The TCR sequence derives from a human patient who received a liver transplant. T cells may partly derive from the graft donor. In DNA form, the CDR3 reads TGTGCCAGCAGTTTTATCAGGGGGCAGGGCACTGAAGCTTTCTTT. Protein sequence: CASSFIRGQGTEAFF.